This T cell receptor (beta chain) was sequenced for a study of cytomegalovirus exposure and HLA in healthy donors. Regarding the study as a whole: Associated with HLA alleles at 0.05 false discovery rate in a later analysis were 16,951 TCR beta sequences. Later analysis identified a missense DCLRE1C variant that was linked to TCR beta V- and J-gene trimming. Previously analyzed data showed that most TCR beta V segments were productive at a frequency of about 90% or about 30%. Later, an analysis showed that TCR beta chains associated with HLA were more clonally expanded than others that were equally common.

In germline, CDR1 is SGHTS, CDR2 YDEGEE. The CDR3 loop spans 14 amino acids. Trimming removed 0 bases at V and 6 bases at J, with 9 bases between. With 60 Vbeta and 13 Jbeta primers, the PCR was carried out. Using immunoSEQ multiplex PCR, the repertoire was profiled, and TCRdb retains in-frame clones only, with some absent. The table shows approximately 160,000 clones, with about 76% occurring only once. A note on this clone: Its antigen is unidentified.

The source of this sequence is a woman between 40 and 55 years old in good health and CMV-seropositive. The sequenced material came from PBMCs. The V and J genes are TRBV5-8 and TRBJ2-2; possible D gene TRBD2, 6 bases. This chain's CDR3 is CASSLDRGSGELFF. CDR3 nucleotides: TGTGCCAGCAGCTTGGACCGGGGGTCCGGGGAGCTGTTTTTT.